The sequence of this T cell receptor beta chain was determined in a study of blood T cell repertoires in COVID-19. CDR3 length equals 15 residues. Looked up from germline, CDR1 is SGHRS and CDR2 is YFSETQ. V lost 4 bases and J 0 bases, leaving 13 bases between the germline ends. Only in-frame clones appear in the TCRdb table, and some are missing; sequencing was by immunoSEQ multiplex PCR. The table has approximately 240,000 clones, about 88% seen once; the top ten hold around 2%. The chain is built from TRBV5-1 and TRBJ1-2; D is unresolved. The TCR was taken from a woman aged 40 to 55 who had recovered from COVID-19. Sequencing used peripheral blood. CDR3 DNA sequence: TGCGCCAGCAGCCTCGGAGACCTAGCTAACTATGGCTACACCTTC. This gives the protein CASSLGDLANYGYTF.